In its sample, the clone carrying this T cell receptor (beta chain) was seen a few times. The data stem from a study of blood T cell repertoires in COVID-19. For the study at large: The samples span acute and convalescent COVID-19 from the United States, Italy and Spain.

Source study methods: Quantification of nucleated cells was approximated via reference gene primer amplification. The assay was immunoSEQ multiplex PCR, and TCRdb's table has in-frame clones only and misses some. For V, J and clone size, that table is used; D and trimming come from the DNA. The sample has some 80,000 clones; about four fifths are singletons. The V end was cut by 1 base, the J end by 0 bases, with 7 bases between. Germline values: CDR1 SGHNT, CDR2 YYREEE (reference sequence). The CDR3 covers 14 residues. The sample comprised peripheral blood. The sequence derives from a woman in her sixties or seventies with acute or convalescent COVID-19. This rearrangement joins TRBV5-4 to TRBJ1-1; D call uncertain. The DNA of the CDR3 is TGTGCCAGCAGCTTGACAGACATGAACACTGAAGCTTTCTTT. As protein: CASSLTDMNTEAFF.